This T cell receptor (beta chain) was obtained from a study of CD8 T cells in Susac syndrome. This CDR3 has 14 residues. The V gene's germline CDR1 is SGHRS and CDR2 YFSETQ. V shed 6 bases and J shed 1 base, with 10 bases lying between them. The authors reverse transcribed about 0.5 to 1 ug RNA with random hexamers. Via MiXCR, TCRdb re-called the immunoSEQ multiplex PCR reads, giving one row per CDR3 protein. The data contain 160,000 or so distinct CDR3 sequences, roughly 94% of them seen just once; the ten biggest clones take up around 0.11%. The chain has TRBV5-1 and TRBJ2-2; D is ambiguous. The sample consisted of CD4+ T cells from PBMCs. This clonotype originated in a human donor with Susac syndrome. The chain's CDR3 is CASKVFENTGELFF. The DNA for the CDR3 is TGCGCCAGCAAGGTCTTTGAGAACACCGGGGAGCTGTTTTTT. Using reference TRBV5-1 and TRBJ2-2 for the parts outside the CDR3, the full variable domain is KAGVTQTPRYLIKTRGQQVTLSCSPISGHRSVSWYQQTPGQGLQFLFEYFSETQRNKGNFPGRFSGRQFSNSRSEMNVSTLELGDSALYLCASKVFENTGELFFGEGSRLTVL.